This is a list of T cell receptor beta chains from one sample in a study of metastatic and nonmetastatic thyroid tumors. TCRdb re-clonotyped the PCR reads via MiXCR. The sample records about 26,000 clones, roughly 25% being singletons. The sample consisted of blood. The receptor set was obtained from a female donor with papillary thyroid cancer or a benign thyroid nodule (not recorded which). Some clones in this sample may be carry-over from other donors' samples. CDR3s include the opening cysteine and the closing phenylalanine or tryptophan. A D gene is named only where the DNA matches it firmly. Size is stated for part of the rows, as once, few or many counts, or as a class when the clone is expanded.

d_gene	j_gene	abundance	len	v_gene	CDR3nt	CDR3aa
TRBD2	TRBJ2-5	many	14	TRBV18	TGTGCCAGCTCACCGGGGGGGGTCCAAGAGACCCAGTACTTC	CASSPGGVQETQYF
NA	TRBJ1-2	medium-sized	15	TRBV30	TGTGCCTGGAAAAAGGAGAGGGGTAGGAACTATGGCTACACCTTC	CAWKKERGRNYGYTF
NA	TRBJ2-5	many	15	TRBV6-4	TGTGCCAGCAGCCCCGCGGTTGGTTCGCCAGAGACCCAGTACTTC	CASSPAVGSPETQYF
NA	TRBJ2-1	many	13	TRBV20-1	TGCAGTGCTAGCGGAAAAAGTTACAATGAGCAGTTCTTC	CSASGKSYNEQFF
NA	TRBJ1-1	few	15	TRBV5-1	TGCGCCAGCAGCTTAGGGGATGGGGCGAACACTGAAGCTTTCTTT	CASSLGDGANTEAFF
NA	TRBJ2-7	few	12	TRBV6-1	TGTGCCAGCATCGAGGACCTCTACGGGCAGTACTTC	CASIEDLYGQYF
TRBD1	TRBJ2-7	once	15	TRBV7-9	TGTGCCAGCAGCTTGCCCGGGGACGGGACAGGAAAGCAGTACTTC	CASSLPGDGTGKQYF
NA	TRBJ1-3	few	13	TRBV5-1	TGCGCCAGCAGCGGGGGCACTGGAAACACCATATATTTT	CASSGGTGNTIYF
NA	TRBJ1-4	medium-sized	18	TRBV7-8	TGTGCCAGCAGCTTCTACGTAAGAGGACGGCCAACTAATGAAAAACTGTTTTTT	CASSFYVRGRPTNEKLFF
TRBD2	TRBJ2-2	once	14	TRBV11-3	TGTGCCAGCCGCTGGGGGACTAAAGGCGGGGAGCTGTTTTTT	CASRWGTKGGELFF
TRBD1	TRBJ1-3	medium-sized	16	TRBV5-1	TGCGCCAGCAGCTTGGGGGACAGAAGCCCTGGAAACACCATATATTTT	CASSLGDRSPGNTIYF
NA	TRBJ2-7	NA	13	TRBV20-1	TGCAGTGCTAGAGAGCAGGAGCGGAGAAAGCAGTACTTC	CSAREQERRKQYF
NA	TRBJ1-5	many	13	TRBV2	TGTGCCAGCAGTGAGGCTCGGGCGCAGCCCCAGCATTTT	CASSEARAQPQHF
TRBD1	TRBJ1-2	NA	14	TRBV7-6	TGTGCCAGCAGCTTAGACAGGGGATCCTATGGCTACACCTTC	CASSLDRGSYGYTF
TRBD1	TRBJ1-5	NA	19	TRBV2	TGTGCCAGCAGTGACGCTTCGGGACAGATAATTGCTGGCAATCAGCCCCAGCATTTT	CASSDASGQIIAGNQPQHF
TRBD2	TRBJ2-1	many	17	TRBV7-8	TGTGCCAGCAGCTTAGAGGCTAGCGGGGCGTCCTACAATGAGCAGTTCTTC	CASSLEASGASYNEQFF
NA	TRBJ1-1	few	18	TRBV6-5	TGTGCCAGCAGTTACTCTGCCCCTATCGGGGCGCTGAACACTGAAGCTTTCTTT	CASSYSAPIGALNTEAFF
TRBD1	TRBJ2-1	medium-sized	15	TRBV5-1	TGCGCCAGCAGCCAACAGGGGCCGAAGTACAATGAGCAGTTCTTC	CASSQQGPKYNEQFF
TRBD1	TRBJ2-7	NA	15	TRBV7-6	TGTGCCAGCAGCTTAGGTGGACAGGGGGCGTTTGAGCAGTACTTC	CASSLGGQGAFEQYF
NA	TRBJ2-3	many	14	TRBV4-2	TGTGCCAGCAGCCAAGACGTAAGGGGAAATACGCAGTATTTT	CASSQDVRGNTQYF
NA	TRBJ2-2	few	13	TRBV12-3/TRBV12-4	TGTGCCAGCAGTCCTAGTTGGGCCGTGGAGCTGTTTTTT	CASSPSWAVELFF
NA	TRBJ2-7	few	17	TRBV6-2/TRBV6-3	TGTGCCAGCAGTCATATCGACCGGGGCCACCGTACCTACGAGCAGTACTTC	CASSHIDRGHRTYEQYF
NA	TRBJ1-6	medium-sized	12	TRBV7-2	TGTGCCAGCAGCTTAGGGGGTTCACCCCTCCACTTT	CASSLGGSPLHF
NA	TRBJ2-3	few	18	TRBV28	TGTGCCAGCAGTTCTCCCCGGACTATCGGGACCTACACAGATACGCAGTATTTT	CASSSPRTIGTYTDTQYF
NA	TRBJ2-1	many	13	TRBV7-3	TGTGCCAGCAGCTTGGTCATGGGGGATGAGCAGTTCTTC	CASSLVMGDEQFF
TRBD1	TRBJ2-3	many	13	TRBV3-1	TGTGCCAGCAGCGACAGGGCGCCAGATACGCAGTATTTT	CASSDRAPDTQYF
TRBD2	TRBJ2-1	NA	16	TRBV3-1	TGTGCCAGCAGCCAAGACATCGAGCGGGAGTATAATGAGCAGTTCTTC	CASSQDIEREYNEQFF
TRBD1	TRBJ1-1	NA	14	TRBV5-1	TGCGCCAGCAGCTCGGGGACAGGGAAAACTGAAACTTTCTTT	CASSSGTGKTETFF
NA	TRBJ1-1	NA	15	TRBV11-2	TGTGCCAGTAGCCCCCTCCGGGGAGGGATGCCTGAAGCTTTCTTT	CASSPLRGGMPEAFF
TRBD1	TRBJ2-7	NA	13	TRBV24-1	TGTGCCACCAGTGAAACCGACAGGGCCGAGCAGTACTTC	CATSETDRAEQYF
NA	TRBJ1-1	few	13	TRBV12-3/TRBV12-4	TGTGCCAGCAGTTTCCCTACCCCAACCGGGGCTTTCTTT	CASSFPTPTGAFF
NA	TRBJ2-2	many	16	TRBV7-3	TGTGCCAGCAGCTCCAGGACCGACGCGAACACCGGGGAGCTGTTTTTT	CASSSRTDANTGELFF
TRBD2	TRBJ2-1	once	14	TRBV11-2	TGTGCCAGCAGCATCGGTACTAGCGGCAATGAGCAGTTCTTC	CASSIGTSGNEQFF
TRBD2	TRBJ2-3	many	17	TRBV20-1	TGCAGTGCTAGAGATTGGTTGCAGCGGGAGCTCGCAGATACGCAGTATTTT	CSARDWLQRELADTQYF
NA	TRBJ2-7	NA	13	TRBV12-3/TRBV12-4	TGTGCCAGCAGTTTAGGGGGTCCCTACGAGCAGTACTTC	CASSLGGPYEQYF
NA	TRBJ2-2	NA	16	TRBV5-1	TGCGCCATCATCCTTCGGGAAGGGGGGGTCACCGGGGAGCTGTTTTTT	CAIILREGGVTGELFF
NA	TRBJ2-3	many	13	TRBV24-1	TGTGCCACCCCGCTGTCTAGCACAGATACGCAGTATTTT	CATPLSSTDTQYF
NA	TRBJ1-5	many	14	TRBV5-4	TGTGCCAGCAGCTTGGGGGGCAGCAATCAGCCCCAGCATTTT	CASSLGGSNQPQHF
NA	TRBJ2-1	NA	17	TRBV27	TGTGCCAGCAGTTTATCTCCTACTAGTTCAGTGTTCAATGAGCAGTTCTTC	CASSLSPTSSVFNEQFF
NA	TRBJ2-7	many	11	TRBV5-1	TGCGCCAGCAGCTTGGAAGCCGAGCAGTACTTC	CASSLEAEQYF
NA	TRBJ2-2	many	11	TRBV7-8	TGTGCCAGCAGCAAGAACCGGGAGCTGTTTTTT	CASSKNRELFF
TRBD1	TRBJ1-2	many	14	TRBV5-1	TGCGCCAGCAGCGGGGGGACAGGGTTATATGGCTACACCTTC	CASSGGTGLYGYTF